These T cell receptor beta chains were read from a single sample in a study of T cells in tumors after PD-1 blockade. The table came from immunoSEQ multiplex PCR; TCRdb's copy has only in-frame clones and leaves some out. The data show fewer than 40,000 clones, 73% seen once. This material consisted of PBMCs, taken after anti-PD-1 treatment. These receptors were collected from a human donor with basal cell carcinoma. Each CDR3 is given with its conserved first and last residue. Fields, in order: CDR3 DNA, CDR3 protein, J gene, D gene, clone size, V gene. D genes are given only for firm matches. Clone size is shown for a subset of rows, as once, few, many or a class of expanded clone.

cdr3_nt: TGTGCCAGCAGCTTAGCTGGGAAACTCAATCAGCCCCAGCATTTT
cdr3_aa: CASSLAGKLNQPQHF
j_call: TRBJ1-5
d_call: .
clone_size: .
v_call: TRBV7-2

cdr3_nt: TGCGCCAGCAGCCAGCTACGGGGGACTTTCTACGAGCAGTACTTC
cdr3_aa: CASSQLRGTFYEQYF
j_call: TRBJ2-7
d_call: .
clone_size: .
v_call: TRBV4-3

cdr3_nt: TGCAGCGTCGGCTTAACACTAAACACTGAAGCTTTCTTT
cdr3_aa: CSVGLTLNTEAFF
j_call: TRBJ1-1
d_call: .
clone_size: .
v_call: TRBV29-1

cdr3_nt: TGTGCCAGCAGTCGGCAGGGGATTGAAAAACTGTTTTTT
cdr3_aa: CASSRQGIEKLFF
j_call: TRBJ1-4
d_call: .
clone_size: .
v_call: TRBV25-1

cdr3_nt: TGCAGCGTCCGACAGGGGAGCAACTCACCCCTCCACTTT
cdr3_aa: CSVRQGSNSPLHF
j_call: TRBJ1-6
d_call: TRBD1
clone_size: few
v_call: TRBV29-1

cdr3_nt: TGTGCCAGCAGCCAAGGTCATGGGGGCCAAGATGGCTACACCTTC
cdr3_aa: CASSQGHGGQDGYTF
j_call: TRBJ1-2
d_call: .
clone_size: .
v_call: TRBV3-1/TRBV3-2

cdr3_nt: TGTGCCAGTAGTGTATCCCGGGCCAACTATGGCTACACCTTC
cdr3_aa: CASSVSRANYGYTF
j_call: TRBJ1-2
d_call: .
clone_size: few
v_call: TRBV19

cdr3_nt: TGTGCCAGCAGCCCCCCTCCCGGGACAGGCGGTGATACGCAGTATTTT
cdr3_aa: CASSPPPGTGGDTQYF
j_call: TRBJ2-3
d_call: TRBD1
clone_size: once
v_call: TRBV9

cdr3_nt: TGTGCCACCAGTGAGGGGGGCGATATAAATGAAAAACTGTTTTTT
cdr3_aa: CATSEGGDINEKLFF
j_call: TRBJ1-4
d_call: .
clone_size: .
v_call: TRBV24-1

cdr3_nt: TGTGCCAGTAGCCTCACGGGTAGGGGGATAGCCAAAAACATTCAGTACTTC
cdr3_aa: CASSLTGRGIAKNIQYF
j_call: TRBJ2-4
d_call: .
clone_size: .
v_call: TRBV19

cdr3_nt: TGTGCCAGCAGGGGGGAATATAATTCACCCCTCCACTTT
cdr3_aa: CASRGEYNSPLHF
j_call: TRBJ1-6
d_call: .
clone_size: .
v_call: TRBV25-1

cdr3_nt: TGTGCCAGCAGTTACCTGACAGAAAACACTGAAGCTTTCTTT
cdr3_aa: CASSYLTENTEAFF
j_call: TRBJ1-1
d_call: .
clone_size: .
v_call: TRBV6-5

cdr3_nt: TGTGCCAGCAGCTTAGGGGGTACACCTCAATCTTGGGTCGCTGAAGCTTTCTTT
cdr3_aa: CASSLGGTPQSWVAEAFF
j_call: TRBJ1-1
d_call: .
clone_size: .
v_call: TRBV7-9

cdr3_nt: TGCGCCAGCAGTCCCAGGGGGGCTGGGGCCAACGTCCTGACTTTC
cdr3_aa: CASSPRGAGANVLTF
j_call: TRBJ2-6
d_call: .
clone_size: .
v_call: TRBV4-3

cdr3_nt: TGTGCCATCAGTGAAAGTTGGTCCTCTGGAAACACCATATATTTT
cdr3_aa: CAISESWSSGNTIYF
j_call: TRBJ1-3
d_call: .
clone_size: once
v_call: TRBV10-3

cdr3_nt: TGCGCCAGCAGCCAAGCCACGAGGACCGGGGAGCTGTTTTTT
cdr3_aa: CASSQATRTGELFF
j_call: TRBJ2-2
d_call: .
clone_size: few
v_call: TRBV4-3

cdr3_nt: TGTGCCAGCAACCCAAGGAGAGGGGTGGGTAGCACAGATACGCAGTATTTT
cdr3_aa: CASNPRRGVGSTDTQYF
j_call: TRBJ2-3
d_call: .
clone_size: .
v_call: TRBV6-2/TRBV6-3

cdr3_nt: TGTGCCAGCAGCGTGGGGTTTAGCAATCAGCCCCAGCATTTT
cdr3_aa: CASSVGFSNQPQHF
j_call: TRBJ1-5
d_call: .
clone_size: once
v_call: TRBV9

cdr3_nt: TGTGCCAGCAGCCCCAAACGGACAGGCTATGGCTACACCTTC
cdr3_aa: CASSPKRTGYGYTF
j_call: TRBJ1-2
d_call: TRBD1
clone_size: few
v_call: TRBV14

cdr3_nt: TGTGCCAGCAGCATAAGGGGTGTTGGGTCTACAGATACGCAGTATTTT
cdr3_aa: CASSIRGVGSTDTQYF
j_call: TRBJ2-3
d_call: .
clone_size: few
v_call: TRBV7-2

cdr3_nt: TGTGCCAGCAGTCGACCTGGGACTAGCGGGAGAGATACGCAGTATTTT
cdr3_aa: CASSRPGTSGRDTQYF
j_call: TRBJ2-3
d_call: TRBD2
clone_size: .
v_call: TRBV6-6

cdr3_nt: TGCGCCAGCAGCCAAGATATTAGGGGCGCTAGCACAGATACGCAGTATTTT
cdr3_aa: CASSQDIRGASTDTQYF
j_call: TRBJ2-3
d_call: .
clone_size: once
v_call: TRBV4-3

cdr3_nt: TGTGCCAGCAGTCGACTAACACGCGTCTCTGGGGCCAACGTCCTGACTTTC
cdr3_aa: CASSRLTRVSGANVLTF
j_call: TRBJ2-6
d_call: .
clone_size: .
v_call: TRBV5-4

cdr3_nt: TGTGCCAGCTCTTTCGGGCCCTCTGGAAACACCATATATTTT
cdr3_aa: CASSFGPSGNTIYF
j_call: TRBJ1-3
d_call: .
clone_size: once
v_call: TRBV18

cdr3_nt: TGCGCCAGCAGTGATGCTGGGGCCAACGTCCTGACTTTC
cdr3_aa: CASSDAGANVLTF
j_call: TRBJ2-6
d_call: .
clone_size: .
v_call: TRBV5-1

cdr3_nt: TGTGCCAGCAGCCAAGAACAGCGGGGGCCAGATACGCAGTATTTT
cdr3_aa: CASSQEQRGPDTQYF
j_call: TRBJ2-3
d_call: TRBD2
clone_size: .
v_call: TRBV4-2

cdr3_nt: TGTGCCACCAGTGATTCTTCAACGCCGGACTATGGCTACACCTTC
cdr3_aa: CATSDSSTPDYGYTF
j_call: TRBJ1-2
d_call: .
clone_size: .
v_call: TRBV24-1

cdr3_nt: TGCGCCAGCAGCTTTGGACCACAAGAGACCCAGTACTTC
cdr3_aa: CASSFGPQETQYF
j_call: TRBJ2-5
d_call: .
clone_size: .
v_call: TRBV5-1

cdr3_nt: TGTGCCAGCAGTCCGACCTGGACAGAAAGTGAGCAGTTCTTC
cdr3_aa: CASSPTWTESEQFF
j_call: TRBJ2-1
d_call: .
clone_size: .
v_call: TRBV27

cdr3_nt: TGTGCCAGCAGCCCAAGCGGAAGGGGCTCTGGAAACACCATATATTTT
cdr3_aa: CASSPSGRGSGNTIYF
j_call: TRBJ1-3
d_call: .
clone_size: few
v_call: TRBV14

cdr3_nt: TGTGCCAGTAGAACCTCCGGACGGGGGACCTACAATGGTGAGCAGTTCTTC
cdr3_aa: CASRTSGRGTYNGEQFF
j_call: TRBJ2-1
d_call: .
clone_size: .
v_call: TRBV19

cdr3_nt: TGTGCCAGCAGCTTCCGGAGACAGGGGGCAGGTGAGCAGTTCTTC
cdr3_aa: CASSFRRQGAGEQFF
j_call: TRBJ2-1
d_call: TRBD1
clone_size: .
v_call: TRBV7-2

cdr3_nt: TGTGCCAGCAGCCTACAGGGGGCCTCTGGCTACACCTTC
cdr3_aa: CASSLQGASGYTF
j_call: TRBJ1-2
d_call: TRBD1
clone_size: .
v_call: TRBV3-1/TRBV3-2

cdr3_nt: TGTGCCAGCAGTGACCGGGGGGACTATTACGAGCAGTACTTC
cdr3_aa: CASSDRGDYYEQYF
j_call: TRBJ2-7
d_call: TRBD2
clone_size: .
v_call: TRBV25-1

cdr3_nt: TGTGCCAGCAGCCTCCGACTAGCGGGAGTCGAGCAGTACTTC
cdr3_aa: CASSLRLAGVEQYF
j_call: TRBJ2-7
d_call: TRBD2
clone_size: .
v_call: TRBV5-4

cdr3_nt: TGTGCCAGCGCCCTGCAAGAGGGTATTGGTGGCTACACCTTC
cdr3_aa: CASALQEGIGGYTF
j_call: TRBJ1-2
d_call: .
clone_size: few
v_call: TRBV5-6

cdr3_nt: TGTGCCAGCAGCTTGACTAGCGGGGGGGTGGGAGATACGCAGTATTTT
cdr3_aa: CASSLTSGGVGDTQYF
j_call: TRBJ2-3
d_call: TRBD2
clone_size: .
v_call: TRBV7-2

cdr3_nt: TGTGCCAGCACCCCTACGAGGGGAGAGACCCAGTACTTC
cdr3_aa: CASTPTRGETQYF
j_call: TRBJ2-5
d_call: .
clone_size: .
v_call: TRBV11-3

cdr3_nt: TGTGCCAGCAGCTTGGACGGGCCCAGATCCTACAATGAGCAGTTCTTC
cdr3_aa: CASSLDGPRSYNEQFF
j_call: TRBJ2-1
d_call: .
clone_size: .
v_call: TRBV7-9

cdr3_nt: TGTGCCAGCAGTCCCCGGCGAAGCTCCTACAATGAGCAGTTCTTC
cdr3_aa: CASSPRRSSYNEQFF
j_call: TRBJ2-1
d_call: .
clone_size: .
v_call: TRBV2

cdr3_nt: TGTGCCAGCAGCTTAAGAGGTAGCGGGGGTTACAATGAGCAGTTCTTC
cdr3_aa: CASSLRGSGGYNEQFF
j_call: TRBJ2-1
d_call: TRBD2
clone_size: .
v_call: TRBV7-2

cdr3_nt: TGTGCCAGCAGCATCGCACTAGCGGGGAGCACAGATACGCAGTATTTT
cdr3_aa: CASSIALAGSTDTQYF
j_call: TRBJ2-3
d_call: TRBD2
clone_size: .
v_call: TRBV28